This T cell receptor (beta chain) was sequenced in a study of cytomegalovirus exposure and HLA in healthy donors. The PCR had 60 Vbeta and 13 Jbeta primers. The assay was immunoSEQ multiplex PCR, and TCRdb's table has in-frame clones only and misses some. Found here are 120,000 to 150,000 clones; the top ten clones hold approximately 1.5%. Study findings and constraints: As a later analysis revealed, most CMV-associated TCR beta chains appeared HLA-restricted. A later analysis reportedly identified an Asian-associated ancestry cluster as carrying fewer N-insertions than the approximately 670-donor mean. Cytomegalovirus-associated status was assigned to fewer than 200 TCR beta chains.

Comments on this clone: The antigen is undetermined.

Trimming took 1 base from V and 2 from J; bases not matched to a gene: 5. Per germline, CDR1 MNHNS and CDR2 SASEGT. The CDR3 covers 16 residues. While unrecorded immune exposures were likely, the donors were nominally healthy when sampled. This TCR was sampled from a woman aged 45 to 65 in good health and CMV-seronegative. The sequenced material came from PBMCs. This chain joins TRBV6-1 and TRBJ2-3; TRBD2 matches at 8 bases. The CDR3 DNA follows: TGTGCCAGCAGTGAAGTTCGCGGGGGGATCACAGATACGCAGTATTTT. This encodes CASSEVRGGITDTQYF.